This entry lists 13 T cell receptor beta chains sequenced from one sample in a study of T-cell memory formation after mild COVID-19. TCRdb used MiXCR to reprocess the 5' RACE reads, holding one entry per CDR3 protein. The table has hundreds of thousands of distinct CDR3 sequences, around a quarter seen once. The sequencing input was PBMCs or a T cell subset sorted from them (not recorded which). The receptors originated from an adult woman who had mild COVID-19 (a few samples of this study predate the infection). Cell type and time point are not known.

This chain links TRBV9 with TRBJ2-1, with 7 bases lining up with TRBD2. Trimming removed 3 bases from V and 5 bases from J; junction bases left unmatched: 8. The V gene's germline CDR1 is SGDLS and CDR2 YYNGEE. The CDR3 spans 15 residues. The CDR3 here is CASSGNPGTNNEQFF. The CDR3 DNA follows: TGTGCCAGCAGCGGCAACCCGGGGACTAACAATGAGCAGTTCTTC.

This clonotype was recorded a few times. This rearrangement joins TRBV29-1 to TRBJ2-1; possibly TRBD2 for D (5 bases). The CDR3 is 12 residues long. Trimming removed 7 bases at V and 10 bases at J, with 17 bases between. Germline assignment: CDR1 SQVTM and CDR2 ANQGSEA. The DNA for the CDR3 is TGCAGCGCTGACCTAGCCGGTAGCGAGCAGTTCTTC. This encodes CSADLAGSEQFF.

The chain couples TRBV7-8 to TRBJ1-6; no definite D call. The CDR3 totals 11 residues. Per germline, CDR1 SGHVS and CDR2 FQNEAQ. The V end lost 6 bases, the J end lost 5 bases, and 2 bases lay between the germline ends. The CDR3 here is CASSDNSPLHF. The DNA of the CDR3 is TGTGCCAGCAGTGATAATTCACCCCTCCACTTT.

This clonotype showed up just a few times. The rearrangement uses TRBV24-1 and TRBJ2-3; D is unclear. The J call is uncertain, as TRBJ1-5 better fits the DNA end. Germline V CDR1 and CDR2: KGHDR, SFDVKD. The CDR3 extends over 14 amino acids. The CDR3 is CATQRAGGPGTQHF. Here the CDR3 DNA reads TGTGCCACCCAGCGAGCGGGAGGGCCAGGTACGCAGCATTTT.

V and J are TRBV4-1 and TRBJ2-1; 10 positions match TRBD1. CDR3 length: 16 amino acids. V gave up 4 bases and J gave up 8 bases; unmatched junction bases: 11. Germline V lookup: CDR1 MGHRA, CDR2 YSYEKL. CDR3 sequence reads: CASSPAGTGVWDEQFF. The DNA of the CDR3 is TGCGCCAGCAGCCCAGCCGGGACAGGGGTGTGGGATGAGCAGTTCTTC.

In this sample, this clonotype turned up many times. The rearrangement links TRBV20-1 to TRBJ2-1; a possible D gene is TRBD2 (5 bases). Germline loops: CDR1 DFQATT, CDR2 SNEGSKA (reference sequence). The CDR3 is made up of 15 amino acids. V was trimmed by 2 bases and J by 6 bases, leaving 17 bases between them. The CDR3 here is CSARSPASRINEQFF. Written as DNA, the CDR3 is TGCAGTGCTAGAAGTCCTGCTAGCAGAATCAATGAGCAGTTCTTC.

The rearrangement uses TRBV11-2 and TRBJ2-1, with 9 bases matching TRBD2. With V trimmed by 5 bases and J by 4 bases, 6 bases remained unmatched. CDR3 length: 15 amino acids. The germline CDR1 and CDR2 sequences are SGHAT and FQNNGV. The CDR3 DNA sequence: TGTGCCAGCAGCCCTCTAGCGGGAAAATACAATGAGCAGTTCTTC. Translation gives CASSPLAGKYNEQFF.

The chain combines TRBV11-3 with TRBJ2-5; D is undetermined. Germline CDR1 reads SGHNT; CDR2 reads YENEEA. This CDR3 region has 13 residues. The ends were cut back, 6 bases at V and 3 bases at J, with 11 bases in the middle. CDR3 residues: CASSQGWKETQYF. The DNA of the CDR3 is TGTGCCAGCAGTCAAGGTTGGAAAGAGACCCAGTACTTC.

V gene TRBV5-1 combines with J gene TRBJ2-1; D is perhaps TRBD1 (5 bases). CDR3 length: 17 residues. V was trimmed by 7 bases and J by 9 bases, leaving 29 bases between them. Germline CDR1 is SGHRS and CDR2 is YFSETQ. The CDR3 nucleotides read TGCGCCAGCGCCGCCCTCCTCACAGGTGCCCTCAATTTTGAGCAGTTCTTC. The encoded protein is CASAALLTGALNFEQFF. Full variable domain (outside the CDR3, taken from reference TRBV5-1 and TRBJ2-1): KAGVTQTPRYLIKTRGQQVTLSCSPISGHRSVSWYQQTPGQGLQFLFEYFSETQRNKGNFPGRFSGRQFSNSRSEMNVSTLELGDSALYLCASAALLTGALNFEQFFGPGTRLTVL.

The chain joins TRBV30 to TRBJ2-5; no reliable D call. The length of the CDR3 is 12 residues. Trimming stripped 2 bases from V and 2 bases from J, with 6 bases between. From germline, CDR1 is GTSNPN and CDR2 SVGIG (reference sequence). CDR3 sequence (DNA): TGTGCCTGGAGTTACAATCAAGAGACCCAGTACTTC. Residues: CAWSYNQETQYF.

The DNA for the CDR3 is TGTGCCAGCAGCTTAGAAGTCACTAACTATGGCTACACCTTC. Its translation is CASSLEVTNYGYTF. The chain joins TRBV7-2 to TRBJ1-2; D gene uncertain. Germline values: CDR1 SGHTA, CDR2 FQGNSA. Between the trimmed V and J ends, which lost 1 base and 0 bases, there was a span of 6 bases. The CDR3 covers 14 residues.

This clonotype came up once. The genes are TRBV7-2 and TRBJ2-7, with 10 bases aligning to TRBD2. The V gene end was trimmed by 1 base and the J gene end by 5 bases; junction bases not matched to a gene: 5. Per germline, CDR1 SGHTA and CDR2 FQGNSA. CDR3 size: 15 residues. CDR3 nucleotide sequence: TGTGCCAGCAGCTTAGAGGGGACTAGCGTCGACGAGCAGTACTTC. Translation: CASSLEGTSVDEQYF.

The CDR3 bases are TGTGCCAGCAGTTACACTAGCGGAAACACCGGGGAGCTGTTTTTT. It codes for CASSYTSGNTGELFF. This chain links TRBV6-2 or TRBV6-3 with TRBJ2-2, with 8 bases lining up with TRBD2. Trimming took 2 bases from V and 2 from J; bases not matched to a gene: 1. The CDR3 covers 15 residues. Germline values: CDR1 MNHEY, CDR2 SVGEGT.